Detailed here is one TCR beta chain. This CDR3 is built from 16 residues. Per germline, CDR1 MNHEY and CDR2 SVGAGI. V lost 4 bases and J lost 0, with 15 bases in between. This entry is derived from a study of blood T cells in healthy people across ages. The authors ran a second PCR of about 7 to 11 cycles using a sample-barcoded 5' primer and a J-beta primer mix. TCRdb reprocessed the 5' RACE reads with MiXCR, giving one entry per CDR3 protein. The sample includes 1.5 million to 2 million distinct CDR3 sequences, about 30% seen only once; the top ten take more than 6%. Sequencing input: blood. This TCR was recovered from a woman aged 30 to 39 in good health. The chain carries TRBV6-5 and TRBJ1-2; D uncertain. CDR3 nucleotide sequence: TGTGCCAGCAGTTTTTCCCCAGCGGGAGCTAACTATGGCTACACCTTC. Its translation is CASSFSPAGANYGYTF.